This entry lists 18 T cell receptor beta chains sequenced from one sample in a study of T cells in Graves' hyperthyroidism and ophthalmopathy. Amplification of TCR beta CDR3 regions was performed using RNA transcripts as template. During a first-round RT-PCR of the TCR CDR3, the HTBI primer set was used. TCRdb passed the multiplex PCR reads through MiXCR, listing each CDR3 protein once. The sample yields roughly 570,000 distinct CDR3 sequences, approximately 44% seen once. The specimen was peripheral blood or thyroid tissue (not recorded which). The receptors here all came from a woman aged 18-29 years with Graves' hyperthyroidism.

The chain is built from TRBV7-9 and TRBJ2-5; 13 bases line up with TRBD2. This CDR3 has 16 residues. The junction had 6 bases not matched to a gene; V was cut back by 5 bases and J by 3 bases. Looked up from germline, CDR1 is SEHNR and CDR2 is FQNEAQ (reference sequence). CDR3 region: CASSQLAGGMEETQYF. The CDR3 DNA reads as TGTGCCAGCAGCCAACTAGCGGGAGGGATGGAAGAGACCCAGTACTTC.

The V gene is TRBV29-1, the J gene TRBJ1-1; a possible D gene is TRBD1 (6 bases). The CDR3 length is 15 residues. In germline, CDR1 is SQVTM, CDR2 ANQGSEA. Between the trimmed V and J ends, which lost 6 bases and 0 bases, there was a span of 17 bases. In DNA, the CDR3 is TGCAGCGTGCCCGGGACATCGATCATGAACACTGAAGCTTTCTTT. Translated, it gives CSVPGTSIMNTEAFF.

This clonotype was counted at least ten times. The V call is TRBV5-1, the J call TRBJ2-7; perhaps TRBD2 as D (6 bases). The length of the CDR3 is 11 residues. V was trimmed by 7 bases and J by 5 bases, leaving 10 bases between them. Germline CDR1 reads SGHRS; CDR2 reads YFSETQ. Here the CDR3 DNA reads TGCGCCAGCGGGGAGCGGGACGAGCAGTACTTC. Its protein product is CASGERDEQYF.

This clonotype was seen at least ten times. The chain employs TRBV29-1 and TRBJ1-2; tentatively, D is TRBD1 (5 bases). The CDR3 spans 12 residues. Germline assignment: CDR1 SQVTM and CDR2 ANQGSEA. Trimming took off 7 bases at V and 4 bases at J, with 13 bases between the two ends. CDR3 residues: CSDGGESYGYTF. CDR3 sequence (DNA): TGCAGCGATGGGGGGGAGAGCTATGGCTACACCTTC.

The CDR3 sequence is CSVERGDGANVLTF. The CDR3 DNA follows: TGCAGCGTTGAAAGAGGTGACGGGGCCAACGTCCTGACTTTC. The rearrangement joins TRBV29-1 to TRBJ2-6; D unresolved. The length of the CDR3 is 14 residues. Germline V lookup: CDR1 SQVTM, CDR2 ANQGSEA. The germline V and J ends were trimmed by 2 bases and 4 bases, with 9 bases remaining between them.

This clonotype was picked up many times. This rearrangement joins TRBV6-1 to TRBJ2-7; a possible D gene is TRBD2 (5 bases). V was shortened by 0 bases and J by 3 bases, with 9 bases between the two germline ends. Germline assignment: CDR1 MNHNS and CDR2 SASEGT. This CDR3 has 14 amino acids. Written as DNA, the CDR3 is TGTGCCAGCAGTGAAGCGGTGGGAGTCTACGAGCAGTACTTC. It specifies CASSEAVGVYEQYF.

This clonotype has at least ten counts. J is TRBJ2-7 and V is TRBV6-6; the match to TRBD1 covers 8 bases. The length of the CDR3 is 15 residues. Germline CDR1 is MNHNY and CDR2 is SVGAGI (reference sequence). V gave up 6 bases and J gave up 4 bases; unmatched junction bases: 11. The CDR3 coding sequence is TGTGCCAGCAGCCGAGGACAGGGCGGGTTATACGAGCAGTACTTC. Protein product: CASSRGQGGLYEQYF.

The sample holds a few counts of this clonotype. The chain uses TRBV2 and TRBJ2-7; TRBD1 is a possible D gene (5 bases). Germline-derived CDR1 and CDR2 are SNHLY and FYNNEI. This CDR3 contains 12 residues. Trimming removed 5 bases at V and 7 bases at J, with 12 bases between. The CDR3 nucleotides read TGTGCCAGCAGTCTTGAACCAGGGGAGCAGTACTTC. It is translated as CASSLEPGEQYF.

The gene calls are TRBV2 and TRBJ1-2; TRBD1 is a possible D gene (5 bases). There are 15 residues in the CDR3. The V end lost 4 bases, the J end lost 4 bases, and 16 bases lay between the germline ends. Germline CDR1 is SNHLY and CDR2 is FYNNEI. The DNA for the CDR3 is TGTGCCAGCAGTGGGGGCGGAGGGGAAGGCTATGGCTACACCTTC. Encoded protein: CASSGGGGEGYGYTF.

This clonotype was picked up one time. Likely a read error: the CDR3 ends without its conserved phenylalanine or tryptophan. The chain has TRBV30 and TRBJ2-7; perhaps D is TRBD1 or TRBD2 (5 bases each). The CDR3 totals 11 residues. Looked up from germline, CDR1 is GTSNPN and CDR2 is SVGIG (reference sequence). The ends were cut back, 5 bases at V and 3 bases at J, with 8 bases in the middle. CDR3 loop: CAWEGRYEQYY. CDR3 sequence (DNA): TGTGCCTGGGAGGGGCGCTACGAGCAGTACTAC.

This clonotype has a single count. The rearrangement joins TRBV20-1 to TRBJ1-2, with D maybe TRBD1 (5 bases). In germline, CDR1 is DFQATT, CDR2 SNEGSKA (reference sequence). The length of the CDR3 is 16 residues. The ends were cut back, 5 bases at V and 1 base at J, with 20 bases in the middle. Here the CDR3 reads CSAGGTSYERNYGYTF. In DNA, the CDR3 is TGCAGTGCTGGCGGGACCTCCTACGAGCGTAACTATGGCTACACCTTC.

This clonotype was observed many times. The rearrangement links TRBV29-1 to TRBJ2-7; unclear D gene. The CDR3 sequence is 13 residues long. Trimming took off 1 base at V and 2 bases at J, with 9 bases between the two ends. CDR1 SQVTM and CDR2 ANQGSEA come from the germline V gene. CDR3 nucleotide sequence: TGCAGCGTTGAAGCAGACCACCCCTACGAGCAGTACTTC. It encodes CSVEADHPYEQYF.

This clonotype was counted many times. V and J are TRBV9 and TRBJ2-7, with D unresolved. Trimming removed 0 bases from V and 0 bases from J, with 7 bases in between. Germline-derived CDR1 and CDR2 are SGDLS and YYNGEE. The CDR3 consists of 14 residues. CDR3 bases: TGTGCCAGCAGCGTAGACTTGAGCTCCTACGAGCAGTACTTC. Protein sequence: CASSVDLSSYEQYF.

This clonotype has just a few counts. The V call is TRBV27, the J call TRBJ1-5, with 7 bases aligning to TRBD1. CDR1 is MNHEY, CDR2 SMNVEV, per germline (reference sequence). The CDR3 covers 14 residues. The junction had 5 bases not matched to a gene; V was cut back by 4 bases and J by 5 bases. This CDR3 reads CASSSRQGYQPQHF. The CDR3 DNA follows: TGTGCCAGCAGTTCCCGACAGGGCTATCAGCCCCAGCATTTT.

A single count supports this clonotype. V gene TRBV12-3 or TRBV12-4 combines with J gene TRBJ2-7; 11 positions match TRBD2. J gave up 7 bases and V 6 bases, and 8 bases lay outside the gene matches. This CDR3 is 14 amino acids long. The chain's CDR3 is CASSVAGGPREQYF. The CDR3 nucleotides read TGTGCCAGCAGCGTAGCGGGAGGGCCAAGGGAGCAGTACTTC.

As for this clonotype: At one end the junction does not follow the germline gene, possibly because of a read error. V is TRBV5-1 and J is TRBJ1-1; maybe TRBD1 (5 bases). Per germline, CDR1 SGHRS and CDR2 YFSETQ. CDR3 size: 17 residues. The CDR3: CASSSGLAGGENTEAFF. The CDR3 bases are TGTGCCAGCAGCTCTGGACTAGCGGGAGGGGAAAACACTGAAGCTTTCTTT.

This clonotype was counted ten times or more. The chain recombines TRBV6-2 or TRBV6-3 with TRBJ2-7, with TRBD2 matching over 10 bases. The CDR3 spans 15 residues. Per germline, CDR1 MNHEY and CDR2 SVGEGT. V trimming: 6 bases; J trimming: 0 bases; junction bases outside the gene matches: 5. The CDR3 DNA reads TGTGCCAGCAGCGGAACTAGCGGGAACTCCTACGAGCAGTACTTC. Residues: CASSGTSGNSYEQYF.

This rearrangement joins TRBV29-1 to TRBJ2-5, with TRBD1 as a possible D gene (6 bases). Germline V gene lookup returns CDR1 SQVTM and CDR2 ANQGSEA. This CDR3 region has 12 residues. V was trimmed by 8 bases and J by 0 bases, leaving 10 bases between them. The CDR3 spells CSLGAYQETQYF. The CDR3 DNA reads as TGCAGCCTGGGGGCGTACCAAGAGACCCAGTACTTC.